This passage covers 6 T cell receptor beta chains from one sample sequenced in a study of OX40 agonist ivuxolimab in advanced cancers. Sequencing was performed with immunoSEQ multiplex PCR; in TCRdb, only in-frame clones are kept and a portion is missing. The sample includes some 75,000 clones, around 87% of them seen just once. The sample was CD4+ or CD8+ T cells sorted from blood, taken in a trial of the OX40 agonist ivuxolimab. These receptors originate from an adult with an advanced solid tumor such as melanoma, head and neck, liver or kidney cancer.

The rearrangement uses TRBV11-2 and TRBJ2-7, with D unresolved. V lost 1 base and J 0 bases, leaving 16 bases between the germline ends. The CDR3 length is 17 residues. Germline CDR1 is SGHAT and CDR2 is FQNNGV. DNA for the CDR3: TGTGCCAGCAGCTTAGTGGTACGGCTTAGGGCCTCCTACGAGCAGTACTTC. The encoded protein is CASSLVVRLRASYEQYF.

The chain uses TRBV18 and TRBJ1-1; 8 bases are shared with TRBD1. V lost 1 base and J lost 7; bases outside the gene matches: 17. The CDR3 consists of 18 residues. In germline, CDR1 is KGHSH, CDR2 LQKENI. CDR3 sequence reads: CASSPRVLGQGARSEAFF. The CDR3 nucleotides read TGTGCCAGCTCACCACGAGTTTTGGGTCAGGGGGCCCGAAGTGAAGCTTTCTTT.

V gene TRBV28 combines with J gene TRBJ1-5; D is uncertain. The CDR3 spans 16 residues. Trimming took 3 bases from V and 2 from J, leaving 14 bases between them. Germline V lookup: CDR1 MDHEN, CDR2 SYDVKM. This CDR3 is CASSLKGIRGNQPQHF. The DNA for the CDR3 is TGTGCCAGCAGTTTGAAGGGAATCCGAGGCAATCAGCCCCAGCATTTT.

The chain employs TRBV7-2 and TRBJ2-7; TRBD1 agrees at 9 bases. This CDR3 comprises 15 residues. In germline, CDR1 is SGHTA, CDR2 FQGNSA. J gave up 0 bases and V 5 bases, and 5 bases lay outside the gene matches. CDR3 protein: CASSPGQGISYEQYF. The CDR3 DNA follows: TGTGCCAGCAGCCCAGGACAGGGGATCTCCTACGAGCAGTACTTC.

The chain is built from TRBV23-1 and TRBJ1-2, with D possibly being TRBD1 (5 bases). TRBV23-1 falls under the ORF class, with uncertain function. The CDR3 is 14 amino acids. V was pared by 1 base and J by 4 bases, with 10 bases between. The CDR3 reads CASSQWGRPYGYTF. The CDR3 region has the DNA TGCGCCAGCAGTCAATGGGGACGGCCCTATGGCTACACCTTC.

The gene calls are TRBV7-9 and TRBJ1-3; 9 bases line up with TRBD1. The CDR3 sequence is 18 residues long. Germline V gene data show CDR1 as SEHNR and CDR2 as FQNEAQ (reference sequence). The V gene end was trimmed by 1 base and the J gene end by 0 bases; junction bases not matched to a gene: 7. CDR3 loop: CASSLGTGEVSSGNTIYF. The CDR3 coding sequence is TGTGCCAGCAGCTTAGGGACAGGGGAGGTGAGCTCTGGAAACACCATATATTTT. The variable domain in full, with the rest retrieved from reference TRBV7-9 and TRBJ1-3, is DTGVSQNPRHKITKRGQNVTFRCDPISEHNRLYWYRQTLGQGPEFLTYFQNEAQLEKSRLLSDRFSAERPKGSFSTLEIQRTEQGDSAMYLCASSLGTGEVSSGNTIYFGEGSWLTVV.